The sequence of this T cell receptor beta chain was determined in a study of blood T cell repertoires in COVID-19. The overall study: Spain, Italy and the United States supplied samples that represented acute and convalescent COVID-19. T cells, B-cell-depleted T cells, or PBMCs provided the cDNA or gDNA that served as material.

Authors' processing steps: Amplification from reference gene primers served as the basis for estimated nucleated cell counts. Only in-frame clones appear in the TCRdb table, and some are missing; sequencing was by immunoSEQ multiplex PCR. V and J calls and clone size are given by that table; D and trimming were obtained from the DNA. The sample includes around 30,000 clones, 87% of them seen just once. The CDR3 runs 16 residues. From germline, CDR1 is SGHVS and CDR2 FQNEAQ. J was trimmed by 1 base and V by 1 base; bases with no gene match: 3. The chain uses TRBV7-8 and TRBJ2-2; 7 bases are a match to TRBD2. Sequenced material: peripheral blood. This clonotype was sampled from a man in his sixties with active COVID-19. CDR3 residues: CASSLGASGNTGELFF. The CDR3 DNA is TGTGCCAGCAGCTTAGGGGCTAGCGGGAACACCGGGGAGCTGTTTTTT.